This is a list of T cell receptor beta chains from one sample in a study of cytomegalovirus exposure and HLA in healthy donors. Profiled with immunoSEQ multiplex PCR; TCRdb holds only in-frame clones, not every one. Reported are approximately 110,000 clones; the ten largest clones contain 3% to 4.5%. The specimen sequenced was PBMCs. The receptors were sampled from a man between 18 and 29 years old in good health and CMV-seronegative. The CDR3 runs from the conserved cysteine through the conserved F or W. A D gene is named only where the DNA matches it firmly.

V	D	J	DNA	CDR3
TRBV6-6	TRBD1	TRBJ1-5	TGTGCCAGCAGTTACATTGGGACAGTTAGCAATCAGCCCCAGCATTTT	CASSYIGTVSNQPQHF
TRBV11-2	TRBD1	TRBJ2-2	TGTGCCAGCAGCTTAGAGACAGGGTTCACCGGGGAGCTGTTTTTT	CASSLETGFTGELFF
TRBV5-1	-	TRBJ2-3	TGCGCCAGCAGCCTCCTCGGGGGAAGCACAGATACGCAGTATTTT	CASSLLGGSTDTQYF
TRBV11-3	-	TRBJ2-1	TGTGCCAGCAGCTTAGGCACAGCTTCCTACAATGAGCAGTTCTTC	CASSLGTASYNEQFF
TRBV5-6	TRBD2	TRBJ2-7	TGTGCCAGCAGCTATCCCGGGACTAGCGGCTACGAGCAGTACTTC	CASSYPGTSGYEQYF
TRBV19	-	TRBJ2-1	TGTGCCAGTAGTCCGGGCCCCGGTCGGGGTGAGCAGTTCTTC	CASSPGPGRGEQFF
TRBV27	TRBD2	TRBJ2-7	TGTGCCAGCAGTTCAGCGGGAGGAAGGTACGAGCAGTACTTC	CASSSAGGRYEQYF
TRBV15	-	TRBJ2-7	TGTGCCACCAGCACCCTTACGGGGATGTCCTACGAGCAGTACTTC	CATSTLTGMSYEQYF
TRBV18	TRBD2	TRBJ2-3	TGTGCCAGCTCACCTTACTTAGCGGGTAGCACAGATACGCAGTATTTT	CASSPYLAGSTDTQYF
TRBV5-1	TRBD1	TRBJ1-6	TGCGCCAGCAGCTCGGGACAGGGTCTATCCCTCCACTTT	CASSSGQGLSLHF
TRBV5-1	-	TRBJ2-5	TGCGCCAGCAGCCCCGCCCCGGTCCCCAGGGAGACCCAGTACTTC	CASSPAPVPRETQYF
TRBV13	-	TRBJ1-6	TGTGCCAGCAGCTTAGTATTCCCCCGGGATTCACCCCTCCACTTT	CASSLVFPRDSPLHF
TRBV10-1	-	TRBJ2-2	TGCGCCAGCAGGGCCACAGGGACCGGGGAGCTGTTTTTT	CASRATGTGELFF
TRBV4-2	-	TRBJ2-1	TGTGCCAGCAGCCGGCTCCGCTCTGCGTTAGCGGAACTACTCTCCTACAATGAGCAGTTCTTC	CASSRLRSALAELLSYNEQFF
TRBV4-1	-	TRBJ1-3	TGCGCCAGCAGCCCTACAGCTTCTCTGGAAACAACCATATATTTT	CASSPTASLETTIYF
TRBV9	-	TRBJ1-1	TGTGCCAGCAGCGAAGGAGGAAACACTGAAGCTTTCTTT	CASSEGGNTEAFF
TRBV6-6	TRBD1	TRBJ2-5	TGTGCCAGCAGTTACCCCGGGACAGATAAAGGGACCCAGTACTTC	CASSYPGTDKGTQYF
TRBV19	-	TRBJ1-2	TGTGCCAGTATCAAAGTAGTCGGACAAAACTATGGCTACACCTTC	CASIKVVGQNYGYTF
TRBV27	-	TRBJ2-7	TGTGCCAGCAGTTTAGGCGGGGCGATCTTTTCCTACGAGCAGTACTTC	CASSLGGAIFSYEQYF
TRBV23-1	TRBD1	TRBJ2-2	TGCGCCAGAGCGGCGGACAGGAACTACACCGGGGAGCTGTTTTTT	CARAADRNYTGELFF
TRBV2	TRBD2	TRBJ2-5	TGTGCCAGCTCGAGGAGGGGACTAGCACAAGAGACCCAGTACTTC	CASSRRGLAQETQYF
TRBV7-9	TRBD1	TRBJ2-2	TGTGCCAGCAGCCATTATGGGACAGAAGATTCGAACACCGGGGAGCTGTTTTTT	CASSHYGTEDSNTGELFF
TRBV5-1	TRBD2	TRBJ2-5	TGCGCCAGCAGCCGGGGACTAGCGGCCGAGTACCAAGAGACCCAGTACTTC	CASSRGLAAEYQETQYF
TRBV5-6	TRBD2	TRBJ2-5	TGTGCCAGCAGCTTGAATAGCGGGGGGAAAGAGACCCAGTACTTC	CASSLNSGGKETQYF
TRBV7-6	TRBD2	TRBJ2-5	TGTGCCAGCAGCCGAGCGGGAGAGGGGGAGACCCAGTACTTC	CASSRAGEGETQYF
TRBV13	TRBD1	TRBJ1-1	TGTGCCAGCAGCTTAGAAGACAGGGCAAAATTGAACACTGAAGCTTTCTTT	CASSLEDRAKLNTEAFF
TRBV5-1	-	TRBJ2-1	TGCGCCAGCAGTGGAGGGCCTTACAATGAGCAGTTCTTC	CASSGGPYNEQFF
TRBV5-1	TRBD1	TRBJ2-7	TGCGCCAGCAGCTTTACAGGGGACTCCTACGAGCAGTACTTC	CASSFTGDSYEQYF
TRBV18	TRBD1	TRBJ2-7	TGTGCCAGCTCACCATTAGGGACAGGGCGTACTTCCTACGAGCAGTACTTC	CASSPLGTGRTSYEQYF
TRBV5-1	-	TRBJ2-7	TGCGCCAGCAGCTTGGAAGCGCCTAACTACGAGCAGTACTTC	CASSLEAPNYEQYF
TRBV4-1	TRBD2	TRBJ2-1	TGCGCCAGCAGCCATCGCGGGGGGCCCTACAATGAGCAGTTCTTC	CASSHRGGPYNEQFF
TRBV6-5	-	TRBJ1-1	TGTGCCAGCGGCAGGCACACTGAAGCTTTCTTT	CASGRHTEAFF
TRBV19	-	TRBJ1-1	TGTGCCAGTAGTACTCAGTGGAACACTGAAGCTTTCTTT	CASSTQWNTEAFF
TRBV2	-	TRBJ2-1	TGTGCCAGCAGTGCCCGCCAAAGCGGTTCCTCCTACAATGAGCAGTTCTTC	CASSARQSGSSYNEQFF
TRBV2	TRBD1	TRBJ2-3	TGTGCCAGCAGCGGGACAGCTTACACAGATACGCAGTATTTT	CASSGTAYTDTQYF
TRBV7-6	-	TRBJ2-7	TGTGCCAGCAGCCTCCTCCTGGACACGTCCTACGAGCAGTACTTC	CASSLLLDTSYEQYF
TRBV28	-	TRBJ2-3	TGTGCCAGCAGTCCTCGCCCCTCGTGGGGGCGCACAGATACGCAGTATTTT	CASSPRPSWGRTDTQYF
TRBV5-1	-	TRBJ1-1	TGCGCCAGCAGCTTGGCCAGGGGTACGGCTGAAGCTTTCTTT	CASSLARGTAEAFF
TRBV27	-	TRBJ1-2	TGTGCCAGCAGTTTATTTCCGGGGTTAAACTATGGCTACACCTTC	CASSLFPGLNYGYTF
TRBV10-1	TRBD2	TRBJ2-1	TGCGCCAGCAGTGAGGCGGGAGGGAAGCATGGCGAGCAGTTCTTC	CASSEAGGKHGEQFF
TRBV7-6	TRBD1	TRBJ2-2	TGTGCCAGCAGCCAACGGACAGGGACCGGGGAGCTGTTTTTT	CASSQRTGTGELFF